Below, 25 T cell receptor beta chains from the same sample are listed, as sequenced in a study of CD8+ T cells in alopecia areata. Treatment: oral pan-JAK inhibitor, 5-10 mg twice daily. Following extraction, RNA underwent reverse transcription to cDNA, which served as the sequencing template. TCRdb keeps only in-frame clones here, not all; method: immunoSEQ multiplex PCR. This table has approximately 150,000 clones, less than 75% appearing once. Source: CD4+ T cells sorted from blood, taken between weeks 55 and 65, from a patient treated with tofacitinib. Receptors originate from a human donor with alopecia areata.

This chain connects TRBV9 to TRBJ1-2, with D perhaps matching TRBD1 (6 bases). V lost 4 bases, J lost 8 bases, and 15 bases lay in between. Germline values: CDR1 SGDLS, CDR2 YYNGEE. The CDR3 covers 13 residues. The CDR3 DNA follows: TGTGCCAGCAGCTCAAACCAGGGGATCGGCTACACCTTC. This encodes CASSSNQGIGYTF.

The chain carries TRBV29-1 and TRBJ1-1; the D gene is possibly TRBD1 (5 bases). Germline values: CDR1 SQVTM, CDR2 ANQGSEA. The CDR3 totals 12 residues. Trimming pared 6 bases from V and 9 bases from J, leaving 17 bases between. CDR3 sequence: CSVRMSQGKAFF. CDR3 DNA: TGCAGCGTGAGAATGAGCCAGGGTAAAGCTTTCTTT.

The gene calls are TRBV30 and TRBJ1-6, with 8 bases that match TRBD1. V dropped 1 base and J dropped 8; count of bases not matched to a gene: 10. Germline lookup yields CDR1 GTSNPN and CDR2 SVGIG (reference sequence). The CDR3 has 16 amino acids. The CDR3 loop reads CAWSAYRGASDSPLHF. CDR3 sequence (DNA): TGTGCCTGGAGTGCGTACAGGGGGGCGTCCGATTCACCCCTCCACTTT.

The table lists this clone with a few counts. This sequence joins TRBV29-1 and TRBJ2-3, with 7 positions matching TRBD1. The germline V gene encodes CDR1 SQVTM and CDR2 ANQGSEA. CDR3 length: 15 residues. V lost 6 bases and J lost 0; bases outside the gene matches: 9. CDR3 loop: CSVSETGQSTDTQYF. In nucleotides, the CDR3 is TGCAGCGTATCGGAAACGGGACAGAGCACAGATACGCAGTATTTT.

About this clone itself: In the same sample, other DNA sequences code for this CDR3. V and J are TRBV5-1 and TRBJ2-7; D remains ambiguous. V was pared by 4 bases and J by 0 bases, with 2 bases between. The CDR3 totals 11 residues. Germline V CDR1 and CDR2: SGHRS, YFSETQ. The CDR3 reads CASSASYEQYF. CDR3 DNA sequence: TGCGCCAGCAGCGCCTCCTACGAGCAGTACTTC. The whole variable domain, filled in from reference TRBV5-1 and TRBJ2-7, reads KAGVTQTPRYLIKTRGQQVTLSCSPISGHRSVSWYQQTPGQGLQFLFEYFSETQRNKGNFPGRFSGRQFSNSRSEMNVSTLELGDSALYLCASSASYEQYFGPGTRLTVT.

In DNA form, the CDR3 reads TGTGCCAGTACCACAGGGACAGCTAATAACAATGAGCAGTTCTTC. It codes for CASTTGTANNNEQFF. This chain joins TRBV19 and TRBJ2-1, with 7 positions matching TRBD1. J gave up 5 bases and V 7 bases, and 11 bases lay outside the gene matches. Germline CDR1 is LNHDA and CDR2 is SQIVND (reference sequence). This CDR3 is built from 15 residues.

V usage is TRBV29-1 and J usage is TRBJ2-5; possible D gene TRBD2, 5 bases. With 4 bases removed from V and 1 base from J, the gap between germline ends came to 7 bases. CDR1 is SQVTM, CDR2 ANQGSEA, per germline. CDR3 length: 12 residues. The CDR3 nucleotides read TGCAGCGTTGCGGCGGGCCAAGAGACCCAGTACTTC. Its protein is CSVAAGQETQYF.

This clone was picked up a small number of times. The CDR3 spells CASSQRSAYGYTF. CDR3 DNA: TGTGCCAGCAGCCAACGATCGGCCTATGGCTACACCTTC. The V call is TRBV5-4, the J call TRBJ1-2; D uncertain. Germline V CDR1 and CDR2: SGHNT, YYREEE (reference sequence). CDR3 length: 13 residues. V shed 4 bases and J shed 4 bases, with 11 bases lying between them. Together with reference TRBV5-4 and TRBJ1-2, the CDR3 gives the full variable domain: ETGVTQSPTHLIKTRGQQVTLRCSSQSGHNTVSWYQQALGQGPQFIFQYYREEENGRGNFPPRFSGLQFPNYSSELNVNALELDDSALYLCASSQRSAYGYTFGSGTRLTVV.

The rearrangement links TRBV5-1 to TRBJ2-1; 8 positions match TRBD1. The CDR3 covers 13 residues. The ends lost 4 bases at V and 8 bases at J; junction bases unmatched: 5. Germline CDR1 SGHRS, CDR2 YFSETQ. The CDR3 region is CASSRTGRDEQFF. The DNA of the CDR3 is TGCGCCAGCAGCAGGACAGGGAGAGATGAGCAGTTCTTC.

Note on this clone: Different DNA sequences within this sample yield the same CDR3. J is TRBJ2-5 and V is TRBV18; D call uncertain. V shed 6 bases and J shed 1 base, with 3 bases lying between them. Per germline, CDR1 KGHSH and CDR2 LQKENI. The CDR3 has 11 amino acids. CDR3 protein: CASSPQETQYF. The CDR3 nucleotides are TGTGCCAGCTCGCCCCAAGAGACCCAGTACTTC.

V gene TRBV6-5 combines with J gene TRBJ1-5; D is undetermined. V gave up 2 bases and J gave up 6 bases, with 8 bases separating them. The germline V gene encodes CDR1 MNHEY and CDR2 SVGAGI. The CDR3 contains 13 residues. The CDR3 sequence is CASSYRDGQPQHF. CDR3 coding DNA: TGTGCCAGCAGTTACAGGGATGGTCAGCCCCAGCATTTT.

The chain has TRBV9 and TRBJ2-3; 9 bases agree with TRBD1. Germline CDR1 SGDLS, CDR2 YYNGEE. This CDR3 comprises 15 residues. The V segment lost 4 bases and the J segment 4 bases; nucleotides outside the gene matches: 7. The CDR3 region is CASSPQGATSDTQYF. The CDR3 nucleotides are TGTGCCAGCAGCCCACAGGGGGCTACGTCAGATACGCAGTATTTT.

There are a few counts of this clone. The J gene is TRBJ2-7, the V gene TRBV5-1; D is unclear. The CDR3 is 14 amino acids. CDR1 and CDR2 (germline): SGHRS, YFSETQ. V lost 0 bases and J 5 bases, leaving 12 bases between the germline ends. The CDR3: CASSLDTTRHEQYF. CDR3 nucleotide sequence: TGCGCCAGCAGCTTGGACACAACGCGTCACGAGCAGTACTTC.

V gene TRBV5-1 combines with J gene TRBJ2-7, with D perhaps TRBD1 (6 bases). The CDR3 loop spans 13 amino acids. The germline V and J ends were trimmed by 4 bases and 0 bases, with 8 bases remaining between them. Looked up from germline, CDR1 is SGHRS and CDR2 is YFSETQ. The CDR3 sequence: CASSPGHSYEQYF. The DNA of the CDR3 is TGCGCCAGCAGCCCGGGACACTCCTACGAGCAGTACTTC. The entire variable domain, with the rest obtained from reference TRBV5-1 and TRBJ2-7, is as follows: KAGVTQTPRYLIKTRGQQVTLSCSPISGHRSVSWYQQTPGQGLQFLFEYFSETQRNKGNFPGRFSGRQFSNSRSEMNVSTLELGDSALYLCASSPGHSYEQYFGPGTRLTVT.

This chain connects TRBV20-1 to TRBJ1-1; D gene uncertain. The CDR3 loop spans 11 amino acids. Per the germline V gene, CDR1 is DFQATT and CDR2 is SNEGSKA (reference sequence). Trimming pared 1 base from V and 6 bases from J, leaving 6 bases between. CDR3 DNA sequence: TGCAGTGCTAGAGCCTTATCTGAAGCTTTCTTT. Translated, it gives CSARALSEAFF.

This sequence joins TRBV30 and TRBJ1-3; perhaps TRBD1 as D (6 bases). The CDR3 sequence is 15 residues long. Deletions cut 1 base from V and 0 bases from J, with 10 bases between. Germline CDR1 and CDR2: GTSNPN and SVGIG (reference sequence). Here the CDR3 DNA reads TGTGCCTGGAGTGAGGGGGGCTACTCTGGAAACACCATATATTTT. It specifies CAWSEGGYSGNTIYF.

V gene TRBV15 combines with J gene TRBJ2-5; a possible D gene is TRBD1 (6 bases). Between the trimmed V and J ends, which lost 0 bases and 5 bases, there was a span of 10 bases. The CDR3 extends over 14 amino acids. Germline V gene data show CDR1 as LNHNV and CDR2 as YYDKDF (reference sequence). This chain's CDR3 is CATSREGAGETQYF. CDR3 coding DNA: TGTGCCACCAGCAGAGAGGGGGCTGGGGAGACCCAGTACTTC.

The genes are TRBV7-2 and TRBJ2-6; D is unclear. CDR3 length equals 15 residues. Germline V gives CDR1 SGHTA, CDR2 FQGNSA. Trimming cost V 5 bases and J 2 bases, with 10 bases left between them. This CDR3 is CASSPRIAGANVLTF. CDR3 DNA: TGTGCCAGCAGCCCCAGGATTGCTGGGGCCAACGTCCTGACTTTC.

This clone showed up just a few times. The rearrangement links TRBV4-1 to TRBJ2-3, with unresolved D. The CDR3 contains 13 residues. Germline loops: CDR1 MGHRA, CDR2 YSYEKL. The germline V and J ends were trimmed by 4 bases and 6 bases, with 11 bases remaining between them. CDR3 coding DNA: TGCGCCAGCAGCCTCCGAATTGGGGATACGCAGTATTTT. As protein: CASSLRIGDTQYF.

The rearrangement links TRBV5-1 to TRBJ1-1, with D possibly matching TRBD1 (6 bases). V lost 2 bases, J lost 0 bases, and 14 bases lay in between. CDR1 and CDR2 (germline): SGHRS, YFSETQ. The CDR3 is made up of 16 amino acids. The CDR3 region has the DNA TGCGCCAGCAGCTTCCAGGGACAACCCATGAACACTGAAGCTTTCTTT. This codes for CASSFQGQPMNTEAFF.

This chain joins TRBV5-1 and TRBJ2-1; 11 bases are shared with TRBD1. The CDR3 spans 18 residues. V was pared by 1 base and J by 6 bases, with 12 bases of the junction left unmatched. Germline V gene data show CDR1 as SGHRS and CDR2 as YFSETQ. CDR3 loop: CASSLTPSVDRGRNEQFF. Here the CDR3 DNA reads TGCGCCAGCAGCTTGACTCCTTCCGTGGACAGGGGGCGCAATGAGCAGTTCTTC.

This chain links TRBV2 with TRBJ2-2; 7 nucleotides line up with TRBD1. J gave up 1 base and V 5 bases, and 7 bases lay outside the gene matches. Germline CDR1 reads SNHLY; CDR2 reads FYNNEI. The CDR3 has 16 amino acids. The CDR3 here is CASSRQGLKNTGELFF. The CDR3 DNA reads as TGTGCCAGCAGTCGACAGGGCCTAAAGAACACCGGGGAGCTGTTTTTT. Using reference TRBV2 and TRBJ2-2 for the parts outside the CDR3, the full variable domain is EPEVTQTPSHQVTQMGQEVILRCVPISNHLYFYWYRQILGQKVEFLVSFYNNEISEKSEIFDDQFSVERPDGSNFTLKIRSTKLEDSAMYFCASSRQGLKNTGELFFGEGSRLTVL.

The CDR3 region is CASSPQTGNYGYTF. In DNA, the CDR3 is TGTGCCAGCAGCCCTCAGACAGGGAACTATGGCTACACCTTC. This chain joins TRBV7-8 and TRBJ1-2, with 7 bases matching TRBD1. CDR3 length: 14 residues. Looked up from germline, CDR1 is SGHVS and CDR2 is FQNEAQ. V dropped 5 bases and J dropped 2; count of bases not matched to a gene: 5.

V usage is TRBV6-4 and J usage is TRBJ2-3; D ambiguous. Germline CDR1 reads MRHNA; CDR2 reads SNTAGT. V lost 0 bases and J 4 bases, leaving 5 bases between the germline ends. The CDR3 consists of 13 residues. CDR3 amino acids: CASSDSVADTQYF. Written as DNA, the CDR3 is TGTGCCAGCAGTGACTCGGTGGCAGATACGCAGTATTTT.

V is TRBV5-1 and J is TRBJ2-3; TRBD2 aligns across 9 bases. J gave up 3 bases and V 4 bases, and 3 bases lay outside the gene matches. The CDR3 totals 14 residues. The germline CDR1 and CDR2 sequences are SGHRS and YFSETQ. The CDR3 loop is CASSPTSGTDTQYF. The CDR3 coding sequence is TGCGCCAGCAGCCCGACTAGCGGAACAGATACGCAGTATTTT.